Described below is a single TCR beta chain sequence and its context. Authors' data handling: Reference gene primer amplification gave estimated nucleated cell counts. TCRdb's copy holds only in-frame clones and misses some; the assay was immunoSEQ multiplex PCR. That table supplies the V and J calls and clone size; D and trimming were determined from the DNA. The sample carries tens of thousands of clones, 80% to 90% recorded once. This CDR3 region has 13 residues. Trimming shortened V by 1 base and J by 6 bases, and 7 bases separated the two germline ends. CDR1 is SGHRS, CDR2 YFSETQ, per germline. The source of the sample is a study of blood T cell repertoires in COVID-19. The wider study: Both acute and convalescent COVID-19 samples were obtained from the United States, Italy and Spain. T cells, B-cell-depleted T cells, or PBMCs supplied cDNA or gDNA.

This clonotype was obtained from a human donor in a cohort sampled during active COVID-19. The chain links TRBV5-1 to TRBJ2-2, with no clear D. Sequencing input: peripheral blood. DNA of the CDR3: TGCGCCAGCAGCTTGACAGTTTCCGGGGAGCTGTTTTTT. It codes for CASSLTVSGELFF.